These 12 T cell receptor beta chains originate from one sample sequenced in a study of CD8 T cells in Susac syndrome. Random hexamers served to reverse transcribe about 0.5 to 1 ug RNA. TCRdb used MiXCR to reprocess the immunoSEQ multiplex PCR reads, holding one entry per CDR3 protein. The table lists roughly 150,000 distinct CDR3 sequences, roughly 95% of them singletons, with 0.15% to 0.2% in the top ten. The material sequenced was CD4+ T cells from PBMCs. These receptor sequences come from a human donor with Susac syndrome.

V and J are TRBV3-1 and TRBJ2-5; 10 bases match TRBD1. Germline V gene data show CDR1 as LGHDT and CDR2 as YNNKEL (reference sequence). CDR3 length equals 15 residues. After removal of 6 bases from V and 3 bases from J, the junction contained 7 bases not matched to a gene. The DNA of the CDR3 is TGTGCCAGCAGTCCGGGACAGGGGCCAAAAGAGACCCAGTACTTC. Translating it yields CASSPGQGPKETQYF.

The chain combines TRBV2 with TRBJ2-1, with 11 nucleotides matching TRBD2. The CDR3 loop spans 15 amino acids. V was pared by 6 bases and J by 0 bases, with 1 base of the junction left unmatched. Germline assignment: CDR1 SNHLY and CDR2 FYNNEI. The CDR3 nucleotides are TGTGCCAGCAGACTAGCGGGGGCCTCCTACAATGAGCAGTTCTTC. Translated, it gives CASRLAGASYNEQFF.

The rearrangement links TRBV1 to TRBJ2-4; TRBD2 is taken as the D call from the table, unchecked against the DNA. TRBV1 is annotated as a pseudogene. The CDR3 has 13 residues. In nucleotides, the CDR3 is TGCACCAGCAGCCAAGAGAGGGAGAACATTCAGTACTTC. Protein sequence: CTSSQERENIQYF.

Here the CDR3 DNA reads TGCAGCGTTGAAGGCTACAGGTACCAAGAGACCCAGTACTTC. Translating it yields CSVEGYRYQETQYF. The chain has TRBV29-1 and TRBJ2-5; D possibly corresponds to TRBD1 (5 bases). CDR1 and CDR2 (germline): SQVTM, ANQGSEA. This CDR3 comprises 14 residues. Trimming removed 1 base at V and 0 bases at J, with 9 bases between.

This chain links TRBV4-1 with TRBJ1-5; D gene uncertain. Germline V gene sequence: CDR1 MGHRA, CDR2 YSYEKL. The CDR3 covers 13 residues. V lost 3 bases and J lost 4, with 7 bases in between. Written as DNA, the CDR3 is TGCGCCAGCAGCCAGGAAATAAATCAGCCCCAGCATTTT. It specifies CASSQEINQPQHF.

The V and J genes are TRBV29-1 and TRBJ2-7, with TRBD1 matching 9 bases. There are 12 residues in the CDR3. Per germline, CDR1 SQVTM and CDR2 ANQGSEA. Germline trimming cut 6 bases from V and 6 bases from J; bases unmatched to any gene: 6. CDR3 amino acids: CSVSGQGREQYF. For the CDR3, the DNA is TGCAGCGTCTCGGGACAGGGCCGCGAGCAGTACTTC.

The rearrangement links TRBV3-1 to TRBJ2-2; D not certain. Looked up from germline, CDR1 is LGHDT and CDR2 is YNNKEL (reference sequence). The CDR3 is 15 residues long. V lost 0 bases, J lost 7 bases, and 12 bases lay in between. CDR3 DNA sequence: TGTGCCAGCAGCCAAGATCCCATCGCGTACGGGGAGCTGTTTTTT. Its translation is CASSQDPIAYGELFF.

The rearrangement joins TRBV7-6 to TRBJ2-1; no definite D call. The CDR3 spans 14 residues. Trimming removed 2 bases from V and 9 bases from J, with 14 bases in between. Per germline, CDR1 SGHVS and CDR2 FNYEAQ. CDR3 DNA: TGTGCCAGCAGCTTAATCCCCCCTCGCGGTGAGCAGTTCTTC. Amino acids: CASSLIPPRGEQFF.

The rearrangement uses TRBV5-4 and TRBJ2-3, with 11 bases identical to TRBD2. Trimming cost V 3 bases and J 6 bases; bases outside gene matches: 3. There are 14 residues in the CDR3. Germline V CDR1 and CDR2: SGHNT, YYREEE (reference sequence). CDR3 in amino acids: CASSSSGGRDTQYF. Here the CDR3 DNA reads TGTGCCAGCAGCTCTAGCGGGGGGAGGGATACGCAGTATTTT.

The J gene is TRBJ2-5, the V gene TRBV20-1; D call uncertain. Trimming left V 1 base short and J 8 bases short, with 11 bases between. The CDR3 has 12 residues. CDR1 is DFQATT and CDR2 is SNEGSKA in the germline V gene (reference sequence). Here the CDR3 reads CSARGTHSTQYF. The CDR3 coding sequence is TGCAGTGCTAGAGGGACCCACAGTACCCAGTACTTC.

The chain has TRBV20-1 and TRBJ2-2; 9 bases fit TRBD2. The J segment lost 0 bases and the V segment lost 6 bases, leaving 2 bases of the junction unmatched. This CDR3 contains 14 residues. From germline, CDR1 is DFQATT and CDR2 SNEGSKA (reference sequence). CDR3 sequence reads: CSATSGPNTGELFF. In DNA, the CDR3 is TGCAGTGCGACTAGCGGCCCGAACACCGGGGAGCTGTTTTTT.

The rearrangement uses TRBV18 and TRBJ1-5, with 10 bases identical to TRBD1. With 5 bases clipped from V and 6 bases from J, the junction kept 7 bases outside the gene matches. The CDR3 has 15 residues. Germline-derived CDR1 and CDR2 are KGHSH and LQKENI. The CDR3 DNA reads as TGTGCCAGCTCAGGGGGCCGGGACAGGGGTCAGCCCCAGCATTTT. Translated: CASSGGRDRGQPQHF.